This T cell receptor beta chain stems from a study of T cell responses to AZD1222 COVID-19 vaccine (dated by TCRdb to about 2021). Some background on the complete study: A total of 233 trial participants underwent TCR sequencing, of whom about 210 had received two doses of AZD1222 and some 26 had received two doses of the MenACWY control vaccine. Trial participants were enrolled by age into subgroups of 18-55, 56-69 and 70-plus years, and around 140, 26 and 57 TCR-sequenced participants, respectively, were included in these subgroups.

In the paper's terms, the time point label means: about 28 days (+/-7) after the second vaccine dose. AZD1222 recipients given second doses at about 4 weeks or at about 12 weeks were pooled, since spike-specific TCR depth and breadth were not found to differ between the two schedules. Vaccinee samples were obtained from the UK trials COV001 and COV002, which included a single-blind randomized controlled phase 2/3 trial of AZD1222 (ChAdOx1 nCoV-19) in healthy adults. For TCRbeta chain sequencing, PBMC samples were collected from trial participants at day 0 and at day 28 after the second dose. The paper as a whole reports these results and caveats: Only six or seven AZD1222 recipients were SARS-CoV-2 seropositive at baseline, limiting conclusions about previously exposed vaccinees. No day 14 peak-response samples were available, so repertoires were characterized only after the peak T cell response. Nearly half of unique spike-specific TCRs reportedly recognized epitopes outside regions mutated in the B.1.351 and B.1.1.7 variants. A significant rise in spike-specific TCR breadth and depth was observed after two AZD1222 doses relative to day 0 and relative to MenACWY recipients. Participants were mostly white British and included more females than males, and it was suggested by the authors that clonal diversity may have been underestimated. In the small 56-69-year group, the increase in depth fell short of significance, most likely because of low power. CD4 TCRs associated with the vaccine covered the entire spike protein, and the dominant responses were in regions 160-218 and 743-854.

With respect to this clone: Which antigen it targets is not known. Qualities for individual bases were not recorded, and no much larger clone is one base off.

Looking up the germline V gene yields CDR1 SNHLY and CDR2 FYNNEI. The CDR3, cysteine through phenylalanine, is 14 amino acids long. Only the CDR3 portion is preserved as DNA: 42 bases, with reading frame beginning at the first base. Ends trimmed: V by 7 bases, J by 9 bases; bases unmatched to a gene: 9. The CDR3 regions of human TCRbeta chains were analyzed by immunosequencing. The study's own analysis went as follows. Repertoire TCRs were checked for matches against a reference library of SARS-CoV-2-specific TCRs that had been generated using the MIRA antigen-specificity platform. Breadth was defined as the fraction of unique TCRs that were SARS-CoV-2-associated. Depth was defined as the fraction of total T cells that were SARS-CoV-2-associated. Using the MIRA data, each spike-specific TCR was assigned both to the spike region to which the TCR was reactive and to a CD4 or CD8 class. Log10-transformed breadth and depth values were compared by one-way ANOVA with Sidak's multiple comparisons tests. TCRdb mirrors the immuneACCESS table, restricted to in-frame sequences. Some clones are absent from its copies; in checked studies, under half trace to an unresolved V gene, and the reason for the others is unknown. Clone size and the V and J calls come from that table; the DNA yielded D and trimming. Counted in this sample were 130,000 to 150,000 clones; about 86% of them appeared once. Approximately 5% of the sample is held by the ten biggest clonotypes.

The rearranged chain carries TRBV2 and TRBJ1-5, with 10 bases in between that match TRBD1. Sequenced here: peripheral blood, sampled 28 days after the second AZD1222 dose. This TCR was sampled from an adult who received the AZD1222 COVID-19 vaccine. The base sequence is TGTGCCAGCATCCAGGACAGGGGGGGAGGGCCCCAGCATTTT. This gives the protein CASIQDRGGGPQHF. With the rest looked up from the reference TRBV2 and TRBJ1-5 genes rather than sequenced, the full variable domain is EPEVTQTPSHQVTQMGQEVILRCVPISNHLYFYWYRQILGQKVEFLVSFYNNEISEKSEIFDDQFSVERPDGSNFTLKIRSTKLEDSAMYFCASIQDRGGGPQHFGDGTRLSIL.